This T cell receptor beta chain was sequenced for a study of vaccination and CD4 T cells after COVID-19. Background on the study: The convalescent group had six males, four females, seven Caucasians, two Asians, one multiracial. Investigators drew the post-COVID samples a median approximately 100 days after diagnosis, with a range of 35 to 161. Overlapping peptides covering the spike proteins of SARS-CoV-2, HCoV-NL63, HCoV-OC43 and HCoV-229E were added to stimulate cells. Study-wide points: Nearly all convalescent vaccine-specific clones, 304 of 307, recognized only SARS-CoV-2 spike.

Trimming took 5 bases from V and 8 from J, leaving 10 bases between them. There are 13 residues in the CDR3. About this clonotype: Antigen specificity is unknown.

Treatment meaning: roughly 10-day PBMC culture with coronavirus spike peptide pools or control peptides (ViraFEST assay). CD4+ T cells that had been cultured provided DNA sequenced with the Oncomine TCR Beta short-read assay. TCRdb re-called the PCR reads through MiXCR, storing one row per CDR3 protein. Of 15,000 to 25,000 distinct CDR3 sequences in the sample, just under 55% were seen once. The chain recombines TRBV12-3 or TRBV12-4 with TRBJ1-6; possibly TRBD1 for D (5 bases). The receptor was derived from a human donor who had recovered from COVID-19. Input material: CD4+ T cells from blood, cultured in vitro. For the CDR3, the DNA is TGTGCCAGCAGTCCGGGACGGTATTCACCCCTCCACTTT. It yields the protein CASSPGRYSPLHF.